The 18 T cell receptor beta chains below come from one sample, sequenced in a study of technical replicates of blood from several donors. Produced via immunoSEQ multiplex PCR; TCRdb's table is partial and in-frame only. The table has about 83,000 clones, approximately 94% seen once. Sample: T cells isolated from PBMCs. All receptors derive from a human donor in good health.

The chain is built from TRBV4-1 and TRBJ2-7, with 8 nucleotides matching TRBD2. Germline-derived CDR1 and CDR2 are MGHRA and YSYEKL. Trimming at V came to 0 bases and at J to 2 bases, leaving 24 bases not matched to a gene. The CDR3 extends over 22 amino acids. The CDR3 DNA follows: TGCGCCAGCAGCCAAGATTACTGGGGTCAGGGGACGAAAGCGGGAGCAACCTACGAGCAGTACTTC. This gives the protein CASSQDYWGQGTKAGATYEQYF.

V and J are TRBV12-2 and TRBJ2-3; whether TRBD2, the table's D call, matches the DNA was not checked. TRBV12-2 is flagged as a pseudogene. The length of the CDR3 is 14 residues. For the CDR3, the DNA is TGTGCAAGTCGCACTTGTCCGTCGGGAGATACGCAGTATTTT. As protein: CASRTCPSGDTQYF.

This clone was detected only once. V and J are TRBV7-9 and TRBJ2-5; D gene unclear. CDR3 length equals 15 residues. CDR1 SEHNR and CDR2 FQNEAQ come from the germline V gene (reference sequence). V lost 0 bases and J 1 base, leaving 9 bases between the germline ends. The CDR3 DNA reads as TGTGCCAGCAGCTTAGCGCTAGAAAGCCAAGAGACCCAGTACTTC. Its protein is CASSLALESQETQYF. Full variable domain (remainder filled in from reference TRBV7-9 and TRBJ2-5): DTGVSQNPRHKITKRGQNVTFRCDPISEHNRLYWYRQTLGQGPEFLTYFQNEAQLEKSRLLSDRFSAERPKGSFSTLEIQRTEQGDSAMYLCASSLALESQETQYFGPGTRLLVL.

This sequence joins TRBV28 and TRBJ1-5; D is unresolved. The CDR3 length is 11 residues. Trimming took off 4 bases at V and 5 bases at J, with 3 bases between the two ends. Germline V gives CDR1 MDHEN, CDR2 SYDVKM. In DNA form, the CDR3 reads TGTGCCAGCAGTTCGTATCAGCCCCAGCATTTT. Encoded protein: CASSSYQPQHF.

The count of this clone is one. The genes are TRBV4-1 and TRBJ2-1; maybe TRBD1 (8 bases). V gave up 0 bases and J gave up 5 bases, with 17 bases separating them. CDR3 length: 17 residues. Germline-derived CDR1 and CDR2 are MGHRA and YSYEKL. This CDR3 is CASSQDRRTGRDNEQFF. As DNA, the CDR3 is TGCGCCAGCAGCCAAGATCGTCGGACAGGGAGGGACAATGAGCAGTTCTTC.

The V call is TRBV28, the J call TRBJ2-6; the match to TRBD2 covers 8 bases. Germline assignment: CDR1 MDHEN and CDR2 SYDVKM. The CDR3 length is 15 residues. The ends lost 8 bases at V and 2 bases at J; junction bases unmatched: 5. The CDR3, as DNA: TGTGCCAGCGCCGGGGGGGGGCCTGGGGCCAACGTCCTGACTTTC. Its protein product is CASAGGGPGANVLTF.

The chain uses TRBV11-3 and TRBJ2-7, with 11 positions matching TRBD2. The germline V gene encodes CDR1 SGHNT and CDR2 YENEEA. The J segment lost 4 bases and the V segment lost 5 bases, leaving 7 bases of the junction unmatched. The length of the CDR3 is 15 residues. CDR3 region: CASSPETSGEYEQYF. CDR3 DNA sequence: TGTGCCAGCAGCCCAGAGACTAGCGGGGAATACGAGCAGTACTTC.

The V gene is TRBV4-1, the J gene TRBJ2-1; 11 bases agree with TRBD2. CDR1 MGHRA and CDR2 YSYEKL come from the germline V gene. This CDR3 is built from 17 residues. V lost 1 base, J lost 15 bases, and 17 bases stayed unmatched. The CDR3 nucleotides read TGCGCCAGCAGCCAAGGCGATAGGCTAGCGGGGGGCCTCATCTGGTTCTTC. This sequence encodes CASSQGDRLAGGLIWFF.

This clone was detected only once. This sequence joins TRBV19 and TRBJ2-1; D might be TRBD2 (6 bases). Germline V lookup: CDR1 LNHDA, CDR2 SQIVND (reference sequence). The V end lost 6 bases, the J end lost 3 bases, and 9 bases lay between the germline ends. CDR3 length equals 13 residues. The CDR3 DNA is TGTGCCAGTAGACCGGGACTCTACAATGAGCAGTTCTTC. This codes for CASRPGLYNEQFF.

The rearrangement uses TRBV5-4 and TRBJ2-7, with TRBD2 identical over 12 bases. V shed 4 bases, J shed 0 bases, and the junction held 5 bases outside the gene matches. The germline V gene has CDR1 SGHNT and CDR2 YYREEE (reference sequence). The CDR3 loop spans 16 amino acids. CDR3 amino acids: CASSPMTSGSSYEQYF. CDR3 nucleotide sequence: TGTGCCAGCAGCCCAATGACTAGCGGGAGCTCCTACGAGCAGTACTTC.

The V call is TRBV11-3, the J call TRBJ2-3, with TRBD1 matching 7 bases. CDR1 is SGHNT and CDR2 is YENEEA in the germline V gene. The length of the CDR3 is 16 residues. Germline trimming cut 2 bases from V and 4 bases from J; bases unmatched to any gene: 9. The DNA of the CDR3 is TGTGCCAGCAGCTTAAGTAGGGGGCGCCTCGCAGATACGCAGTATTTT. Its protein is CASSLSRGRLADTQYF.

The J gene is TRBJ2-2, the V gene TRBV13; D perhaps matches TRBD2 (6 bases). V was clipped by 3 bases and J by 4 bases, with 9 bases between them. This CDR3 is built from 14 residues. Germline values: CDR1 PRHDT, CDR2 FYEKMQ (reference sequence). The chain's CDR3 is CASSFGRGTGELFF. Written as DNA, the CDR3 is TGTGCCAGCAGCTTTGGGCGGGGCACCGGGGAGCTGTTTTTT.

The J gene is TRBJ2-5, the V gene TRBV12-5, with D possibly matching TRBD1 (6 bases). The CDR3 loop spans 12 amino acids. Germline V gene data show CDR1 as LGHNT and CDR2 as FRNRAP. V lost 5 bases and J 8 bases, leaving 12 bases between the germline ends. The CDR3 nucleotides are TGTGCTAGTGGTGTCCCAGGGGATACCCAGTACTTC. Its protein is CASGVPGDTQYF.

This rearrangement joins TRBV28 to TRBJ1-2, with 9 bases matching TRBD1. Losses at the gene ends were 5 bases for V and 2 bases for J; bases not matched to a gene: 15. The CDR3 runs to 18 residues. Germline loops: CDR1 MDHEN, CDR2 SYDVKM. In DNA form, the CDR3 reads TGTGCCAGCAGTCGGCTGTCCGGGACAGGGTTGTCAAACTATGGCTACACCTTC. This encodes CASSRLSGTGLSNYGYTF.

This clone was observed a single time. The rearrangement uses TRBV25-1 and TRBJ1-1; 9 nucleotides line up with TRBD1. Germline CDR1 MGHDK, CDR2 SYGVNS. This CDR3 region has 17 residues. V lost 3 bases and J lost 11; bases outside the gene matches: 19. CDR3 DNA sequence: TGTGCCAGCAGTGAGCGTAACCTCGGACAGGGGCGAACGGGTGCTTTCTTT. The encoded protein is CASSERNLGQGRTGAFF.

In DNA, the CDR3 is TGTGCCAGCGCGGGGGTGTTTTACTATGGCTACACCTTC. Residues: CASAGVFYYGYTF. J is TRBJ1-2 and V is TRBV6-1, with D perhaps matching TRBD1 (5 bases). Per the germline V gene, CDR1 is MNHNS and CDR2 is SASEGT. The CDR3 is 13 amino acids. Trimming removed 8 bases at V and 3 bases at J, with 13 bases between.

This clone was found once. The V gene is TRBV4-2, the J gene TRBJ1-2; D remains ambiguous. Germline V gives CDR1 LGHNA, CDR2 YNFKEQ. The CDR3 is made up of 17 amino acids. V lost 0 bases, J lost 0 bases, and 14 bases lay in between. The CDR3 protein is CASSQEARSIANYGYTF. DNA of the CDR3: TGTGCCAGCAGCCAAGAGGCCAGGTCCATAGCTAACTATGGCTACACCTTC.

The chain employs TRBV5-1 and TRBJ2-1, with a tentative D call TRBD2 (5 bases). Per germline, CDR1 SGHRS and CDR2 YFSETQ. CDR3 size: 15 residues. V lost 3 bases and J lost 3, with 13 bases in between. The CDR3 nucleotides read TGCGCCAGCAGCTGGGGTGTAGGACTCTACAATGAGCAGTTCTTC. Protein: CASSWGVGLYNEQFF.